One sample yielded the 3 T cell receptor beta chains listed below, sequenced in a study of blood T cell repertoires in COVID-19. Method: immunoSEQ multiplex PCR; TCRdb's copy keeps in-frame clones and lacks some. The sample carries approximately 320,000 clones, roughly 85% recorded once. Sequencing was performed on peripheral blood. The origin of the receptors is a human donor in a cohort sampled during active COVID-19.

A few counts support this clone. This chain connects TRBV11-3 to TRBJ2-3; 7 positions agree with TRBD2. The CDR3 sequence is 13 residues long. From germline, CDR1 is SGHNT and CDR2 YENEEA. After removal of 8 bases from V and 2 bases from J, the junction contained 4 bases not matched to a gene. The CDR3 spells CASGGGDTDTQYF. Written as DNA, the CDR3 is TGTGCCAGCGGGGGGGGTGACACAGATACGCAGTATTTT.

V and J are TRBV30 and TRBJ2-7; 8 bases are shared with TRBD1. The CDR3 spans 14 residues. The trim removed 2 bases at V and 2 bases at J, leaving 5 bases unmatched. Germline assignment: CDR1 GTSNPN and CDR2 SVGIG (reference sequence). This chain's CDR3 is CAWSTGGQAYEQYF. DNA for the CDR3: TGTGCCTGGAGTACAGGGGGTCAAGCCTACGAGCAGTACTTC. Together with reference TRBV30 and TRBJ2-7, the CDR3 gives the full variable domain: SQTIHQWPATLVQPVGSPLSLECTVEGTSNPNLYWYRQAAGRGLQLLFYSVGIGQISSEVPQNLSASRPQDRQFILSSKKLLLSDSGFYLCAWSTGGQAYEQYFGPGTRLTVT.

The chain carries TRBV29-1 and TRBJ2-7; maybe TRBD1 (6 bases). Looked up from germline, CDR1 is SQVTM and CDR2 is ANQGSEA. The CDR3 length is 14 residues. The V end was cut by 0 bases, the J end by 4 bases, with 13 bases between. The CDR3 DNA reads as TGCAGCGTTGAAGACGGGACACCTGTTTACGAGCAGTACTTC. Its protein product is CSVEDGTPVYEQYF.